These 9 T cell receptor beta chains were all obtained from the same sample, sequenced in a study of blood T cell repertoires in COVID-19. Assay: immunoSEQ multiplex PCR; the TCRdb copy retains only in-frame clones and omits some. This table has hundreds of thousands of clones, approximately 86% appearing once. Material: PBMCs or T cells enriched from blood (not recorded which). Source of these receptors: a woman between 50 and 59 years old who had recovered from COVID-19.

V usage is TRBV14 and J usage is TRBJ2-3; a possible D gene is TRBD2 (5 bases). Looked up from germline, CDR1 is SGHDN and CDR2 is FVKESK. The CDR3 loop spans 12 amino acids. V was clipped by 4 bases and J by 6 bases, with 8 bases between them. Here the CDR3 reads CASSPGWDTQYF. For the CDR3, the DNA is TGTGCCAGCAGCCCGGGGTGGGATACGCAGTATTTT.

The chain has TRBV2 and TRBJ2-2, with TRBD2 matching 7 bases. Losses at the gene ends were 2 bases for V and 4 bases for J; bases not matched to a gene: 4. CDR1 is SNHLY, CDR2 FYNNEI, per germline. The CDR3 consists of 15 residues. CDR3 nucleotides: TGTGCCAGCAGTGAATCTAGCGGAGTCACCGGGGAGCTGTTTTTT. It specifies CASSESSGVTGELFF.

This clone appeared once. The chain employs TRBV10-3 and TRBJ1-2; maybe TRBD1 (6 bases). Trimming left V 0 bases short and J 4 bases short, with 15 bases between. The CDR3 is made up of 16 amino acids. Germline V CDR1 and CDR2: ENHRY, SYGVKD. DNA of the CDR3: TGTGCCATCAGTGAGTCTTCAGGGGTTCTTACCTATGGCTACACCTTC. Its protein product is CAISESSGVLTYGYTF.

J is TRBJ2-5 and V is TRBV7-2; the D gene is possibly TRBD1 (6 bases). V was clipped by 3 bases and J by 1 base, with 9 bases between them. Per the germline V gene, CDR1 is SGHTA and CDR2 is FQGNSA. This CDR3 is 14 amino acids long. The CDR3: CASSLTGTQETQYF. The CDR3 DNA is TGTGCCAGCAGCTTGACAGGTACCCAAGAGACCCAGTACTTC.

This clone appeared a few times. The rearrangement uses TRBV7-9 and TRBJ2-2; 9 bases are shared with TRBD1. The germline CDR1 and CDR2 sequences are SEHNR and FQNEAQ (reference sequence). V was pared by 5 bases and J by 1 base, with 5 bases of the junction left unmatched. The CDR3 contains 16 residues. CDR3 protein: CASSTTGGWNTGELFF. CDR3 coding DNA: TGTGCCAGCAGCACAACAGGGGGCTGGAACACCGGGGAGCTGTTTTTT. Full variable domain (missing parts from reference TRBV7-9 and TRBJ2-2): DTGVSQNPRHKITKRGQNVTFRCDPISEHNRLYWYRQTLGQGPEFLTYFQNEAQLEKSRLLSDRFSAERPKGSFSTLEIQRTEQGDSAMYLCASSTTGGWNTGELFFGEGSRLTVL.

This chain links TRBV5-4 with TRBJ2-4, with D maybe TRBD2 (6 bases). The CDR3 has 15 amino acids. V dropped 3 bases and J dropped 1 base, with 11 bases sitting between them. The V gene's germline CDR1 is SGHNT and CDR2 YYREEE (reference sequence). This CDR3 is CASSSKAGAKNIQYF. Here the CDR3 DNA reads TGTGCCAGCAGCTCAAAGGCGGGGGCCAAAAACATTCAGTACTTC.

V gene TRBV4-3 combines with J gene TRBJ2-7; 7 nucleotides agree with TRBD1. The V gene's germline CDR1 is LGHNA and CDR2 YSLEER. CDR3 size: 13 residues. After removal of 3 bases from V and 5 bases from J, the junction contained 4 bases not matched to a gene. The CDR3 sequence: CASSQTGLHEQYF. The CDR3 region has the DNA TGCGCCAGCAGCCAGACAGGGCTCCACGAGCAGTACTTC.

This clone was seen a single time. The J gene is TRBJ2-5, the V gene TRBV6-1, with 9 positions matching TRBD2. This CDR3 comprises 16 residues. Germline CDR1 reads MNHNS; CDR2 reads SASEGT. V gave up 2 bases and J gave up 5 bases; unmatched junction bases: 9. The CDR3 loop reads CASSERREGPFETQYF. The CDR3 DNA follows: TGTGCCAGCAGTGAAAGGCGGGAGGGCCCTTTCGAGACCCAGTACTTC.

V usage is TRBV30 and J usage is TRBJ1-2; no clear D. Germline assignment: CDR1 GTSNPN and CDR2 SVGIG (reference sequence). CDR3 length equals 17 residues. Trimming took off 0 bases at V and 2 bases at J, with 19 bases between the two ends. The CDR3 DNA follows: TGTGCCTGGAGTGTAGTTGGCCCGGGGTCCTTCAACTATGGCTACACCTTC. Encoded protein: CAWSVVGPGSFNYGYTF.